This TCR beta chain was found in a study of blood T cells in healthy people across ages. On the study more broadly: With template switching, about one barcoded beta molecule was captured per two T cells. The study's findings and limits: A greater number of naive CD4+ cells and higher diversity distinguished long-lived donors from aged donors. Because sorting was not performed, PBMCs prevented conclusive naive versus antigen-experienced comparison.

V dropped 10 bases and J dropped 5; count of bases not matched to a gene: 8. Germline CDR1 reads ENHRY; CDR2 reads SYGVKD. This CDR3 has 15 amino acids. This clonotype was seen just once. Its antigen is unknown. Using a J-beta primer mix together with a sample-barcoded 5' primer, a second PCR was run for about 7 to 12 cycles. Every single cDNA molecule received a tag from a template-switch adaptor with 12 random nucleotides. TCRdb reprocessed the 5' RACE reads via MiXCR and lists one record per CDR3 protein. The data show roughly 900,000 distinct CDR3 sequences, around 28% seen once. V usage is TRBV10-3 and J usage is TRBJ2-1; TRBD2 agrees at 13 bases. The sequenced sample was blood. The sequence was collected from an elderly woman in good health. The DNA for the CDR3 is TGTGCCACCGAAACCGGGACTAGCGGGAACAATGAGCAGTTCTTC. This codes for CATETGTSGNNEQFF.